This T cell receptor (beta chain) was identified in a study of cytomegalovirus exposure and HLA in healthy donors. General study findings and limits: By a later analysis, the bulk of CMV-associated TCR beta chains appeared HLA-restricted.

A remark on this clone: Its antigen remains unidentified.

The PCR employed 60 Vbeta primers together with 13 Jbeta primers. Clones were read by immunoSEQ multiplex PCR, and TCRdb kept only the in-frame ones, dropping some. The sample lists about 130,000 clones, about three quarters occurring once. The CDR3 length is 17 residues. Losses at the gene ends were 3 bases for V and 3 bases for J; bases not matched to a gene: 8. CDR1 and CDR2 from the germline V gene are LGHNA and YSLEER. The genes are TRBV4-3 and TRBJ2-3, with TRBD1 matching 11 bases. The receptor was isolated from a woman aged 55-70 years in good health and CMV-seropositive. Material: PBMCs. The CDR3 spells CASSQAGQGGTTDTQYF. CDR3 DNA: TGCGCCAGCAGCCAGGCGGGACAGGGGGGAACAACAGATACGCAGTATTTT.